These 23 T cell receptor beta chains were sequenced from one sample in a study of T cell responses to AZD1222 COVID-19 vaccine. Clones were read by immunoSEQ multiplex PCR, and TCRdb kept only the in-frame ones, dropping some. This table has over 100,000 clones, under 95% appearing once. Source: peripheral blood, taken 28 days after the second AZD1222 dose. These receptors all stem from an adult who received the AZD1222 COVID-19 vaccine.

The V call is TRBV19, the J call TRBJ1-1; D may be TRBD1 (6 bases). Trimming removed 9 bases at V and 0 bases at J, with 20 bases between. CDR1 LNHDA and CDR2 SQIVND come from the germline V gene (reference sequence). The CDR3 loop spans 16 amino acids. CDR3 sequence: CASIRGGIGMNTEAFF. CDR3 DNA: TGTGCCAGCATCCGAGGGGGGATAGGAATGAACACTGAAGCTTTCTTT.

Note on this clone: The sample holds other DNA sequences that translate to the same CDR3. The chain joins TRBV6-1 to TRBJ1-1; D not resolved. The CDR3 extends over 13 amino acids. V shed 3 bases and J shed 1 base, with 6 bases lying between them. The germline V gene has CDR1 MNHNS and CDR2 SASEGT. In nucleotides, the CDR3 is TGTGCCAGCAGTGAGTCAAGGAACACTGAAGCTTTCTTT. Translation: CASSESRNTEAFF.

The chain couples TRBV6-5 to TRBJ2-3, with 10 positions matching TRBD2. The germline V gene encodes CDR1 MNHEY and CDR2 SVGAGI. The CDR3 is 15 amino acids. J gave up 4 bases and V 4 bases, and 5 bases lay outside the gene matches. In nucleotides, the CDR3 is TGTGCCAGCAGTTTCCCTAGCGGGAGACCAGATACGCAGTATTTT. This encodes CASSFPSGRPDTQYF.

The rearrangement links TRBV29-1 to TRBJ1-1; D remains ambiguous. Germline CDR1 reads SQVTM; CDR2 reads ANQGSEA. Deletions cut 7 bases from V and 2 bases from J, with 8 bases between. This CDR3 comprises 11 residues. CDR3 nucleotides: TGCAGCGCCGGAGTTAACACTGAAGCTTTCTTT. Protein sequence: CSAGVNTEAFF.

This chain joins TRBV6-4 and TRBJ2-1; 10 bases are shared with TRBD2. With 6 bases clipped from V and 6 bases from J, the junction kept 5 bases outside the gene matches. This CDR3 spans 14 amino acids. Germline CDR1 is MRHNA and CDR2 is SNTAGT. The chain's CDR3 is CASREREGRNEQFF. The CDR3 region has the DNA TGTGCCAGCAGGGAGCGGGAGGGCCGCAATGAGCAGTTCTTC.

In this sample, this clone turned up a few times. The chain is built from TRBV11-2 and TRBJ2-2; D is ambiguous. V lost 3 bases to trimming and J lost 7 bases, with 15 bases between them. The CDR3 totals 15 residues. The germline V gene encodes CDR1 SGHAT and CDR2 FQNNGV. The CDR3, as DNA: TGTGCCAGCAGCTTCACAGTTGGCGGAGACGGGGAGCTGTTTTTT. It encodes CASSFTVGGDGELFF.

This chain links TRBV7-9 with TRBJ1-1, with 7 positions matching TRBD1. V lost 7 bases, J lost 3 bases, and 5 bases stayed unmatched. In germline, CDR1 is SEHNR, CDR2 FQNEAQ (reference sequence). This CDR3 is built from 13 residues. CDR3 in amino acids: CASTTQGDTEAFF. The CDR3 DNA reads as TGTGCCAGCACTACTCAGGGGGACACTGAAGCTTTCTTT.

The chain links TRBV11-2 to TRBJ2-5; D ambiguous. Germline assignment: CDR1 SGHAT and CDR2 FQNNGV. V shed 0 bases and J shed 0 bases, with 5 bases lying between them. The CDR3 length is 14 residues. The CDR3, as DNA: TGTGCCAGCAGCTTAGATCTGTACCAAGAGACCCAGTACTTC. It yields the protein CASSLDLYQETQYF.

The sample holds a few counts of this clone. The chain carries TRBV6-2 or TRBV6-3 and TRBJ2-6; perhaps TRBD1 as D (6 bases). CDR1 MNHEY and CDR2 SVGEGT come from the germline V gene. Trimming removed 2 bases at V and 0 bases at J, with 11 bases between. The CDR3 has 17 amino acids. The CDR3: CASSYGTSSSGANVLTF. In DNA, the CDR3 is TGTGCCAGCAGTTACGGGACATCTAGCTCTGGGGCCAACGTCCTGACTTTC.

The chain links TRBV18 to TRBJ2-1, with TRBD2 identical over 7 bases. The CDR3 is 14 amino acids. The V segment lost 5 bases and the J segment 5 bases; nucleotides outside the gene matches: 6. Germline V gene data show CDR1 as KGHSH and CDR2 as LQKENI. The CDR3 DNA is TGTGCCAGCTCATTCCCCGGGACTAACAATGAGCAGTTCTTC. It encodes CASSFPGTNNEQFF.

This chain uses TRBV3-1 (or the pseudogene TRBV3-2) with TRBJ1-5; TRBD1 matches 11 bases. CDR1 and CDR2 from the germline V gene are LGHDT and YNNKEL (reference sequence). V lost 4 bases, J lost 5 bases, and 7 bases stayed unmatched. The CDR3 sequence is 16 residues long. The CDR3 protein is CASSLGTGGWDQPQHF. Written as DNA, the CDR3 is TGTGCCAGCAGCCTCGGGACAGGGGGTTGGGATCAGCCCCAGCATTTT.

The rearrangement uses TRBV6-1 and TRBJ1-5, with D possibly TRBD1 on 5 matching bases. The CDR3 spans 14 residues. Germline V gene lookup returns CDR1 MNHNS and CDR2 SASEGT. Between the trimmed V and J ends, which lost 2 bases and 6 bases, there was a span of 11 bases. The DNA of the CDR3 is TGTGCCAGCAGTGAAAGGGGAGTGGGTCAGCCCCAGCATTTT. Its protein product is CASSERGVGQPQHF.

This rearrangement joins TRBV19 to TRBJ1-5, with a possible D match to TRBD1 (5 bases). This CDR3 has 15 residues. Per germline, CDR1 LNHDA and CDR2 SQIVND (reference sequence). Trimming removed 5 bases from V and 6 bases from J, with 17 bases in between. The CDR3 region is CASSPWTKAIQPQHF. CDR3 nucleotides: TGTGCCAGTAGTCCGTGGACAAAGGCCATTCAGCCCCAGCATTTT.

The chain has TRBV7-9 and TRBJ2-3; no definite D call. This CDR3 has 12 amino acids. V lost 7 bases and J lost 2, with 7 bases in between. CDR1 and CDR2 (germline): SEHNR, FQNEAQ (reference sequence). Here the CDR3 DNA reads TGTGCCAGCAACTACGTCACAGATACGCAGTATTTT. Its protein is CASNYVTDTQYF.

The DNA for the CDR3 is TGTGCCAGCAGCCAAGTTGTCCTAGCCGGCGAGCAGTACTTC. Translation gives CASSQVVLAGEQYF. This sequence joins TRBV3-1 (or the pseudogene TRBV3-2) and TRBJ2-7; D is possibly TRBD2 (5 bases). CDR1 and CDR2 (germline): LGHDT, YNNKEL (reference sequence). CDR3 length equals 14 residues. Trimming removed 1 base from V and 6 bases from J, with 13 bases in between.

The rearrangement uses TRBV3-1 (or the pseudogene TRBV3-2) and TRBJ1-1; tentative D call: TRBD1 (6 bases). The germline CDR1 and CDR2 sequences are LGHDT and YNNKEL (reference sequence). The V gene lost 1 base and the J gene lost 2 bases, with 11 bases spanning the gap. The length of the CDR3 is 15 residues. The CDR3 DNA is TGTGCCAGCAGCCAAGGGAGGGGGGGCAACACTGAAGCTTTCTTT. It codes for CASSQGRGGNTEAFF.

The J gene is TRBJ2-3, the V gene TRBV21-1. TRBV21-1 is recorded as a pseudogene. The CDR3 consists of 19 residues. The CDR3 coding sequence is TGTGCCAGCAGCAAAGCCACAAGGTCTATCCATACAATCACAGATACGCAGTATTTT. Protein product: CASSKATRSIHTITDTQYF.

The rearrangement joins TRBV19 to TRBJ2-5; the D is unclear. Germline values: CDR1 LNHDA, CDR2 SQIVND (reference sequence). The CDR3 totals 13 residues. The V and J ends lost 6 bases and 4 bases respectively, with 12 bases between them. CDR3 nucleotide sequence: TGTGCCAGTAGGAGCTTGGGGTCAGAGACCCAGTACTTC. Its translation is CASRSLGSETQYF.

This chain joins TRBV6-5 and TRBJ2-1; D tentatively fits TRBD1 or TRBD2 (5 bases each). Germline CDR1 MNHEY, CDR2 SVGAGI. The germline V and J ends were trimmed by 4 bases and 4 bases, with 11 bases remaining between them. The CDR3 is 14 residues long. The CDR3 spells CASSSTGPYNEQFF. Written as DNA, the CDR3 is TGTGCCAGCAGTTCAACGGGGCCGTACAATGAGCAGTTCTTC.

The chain is built from TRBV11-1 and TRBJ1-3, with a weak D call TRBD1 (5 bases). V was trimmed by 3 bases and J by 9 bases, leaving 15 bases between them. This CDR3 is built from 14 residues. Germline CDR1 SGHAT, CDR2 FQDESV (reference sequence). CDR3 DNA: TGTGCCAGCAGCTTTCTAGGGGATGGAGGCACCATATATTTT. It translates to CASSFLGDGGTIYF.

The chain carries TRBV29-1 and TRBJ2-1; 10 bases line up with TRBD2. J was trimmed by 4 bases and V by 6 bases; bases with no gene match: 3. The CDR3 totals 13 residues. Germline V gives CDR1 SQVTM, CDR2 ANQGSEA. Here the CDR3 reads CSVGLANYNEQFF. CDR3 DNA: TGCAGCGTGGGACTAGCGAATTACAATGAGCAGTTCTTC.

This clone was seen just once. V usage is TRBV18 and J usage is TRBJ2-5; TRBD1 might be the D (6 bases). V was cut by 2 bases and J by 1 base, with 8 bases left in between. Germline V lookup: CDR1 KGHSH, CDR2 LQKENI. The CDR3 is made up of 14 amino acids. CDR3 bases: TGTGCCAGCTCACCAGGACAGATCCAAGAGACCCAGTACTTC. This translates into CASSPGQIQETQYF.

The gene calls are TRBV6-4 and TRBJ1-6, with D hard to call. V was trimmed by 3 bases and J by 7 bases, leaving 10 bases between them. Germline CDR1 and CDR2: MRHNA and SNTAGT. CDR3 length equals 14 residues. This CDR3 is CASSERGRNSPLHF. In DNA, the CDR3 is TGTGCCAGCAGTGAACGCGGCAGGAATTCACCCCTCCACTTT.